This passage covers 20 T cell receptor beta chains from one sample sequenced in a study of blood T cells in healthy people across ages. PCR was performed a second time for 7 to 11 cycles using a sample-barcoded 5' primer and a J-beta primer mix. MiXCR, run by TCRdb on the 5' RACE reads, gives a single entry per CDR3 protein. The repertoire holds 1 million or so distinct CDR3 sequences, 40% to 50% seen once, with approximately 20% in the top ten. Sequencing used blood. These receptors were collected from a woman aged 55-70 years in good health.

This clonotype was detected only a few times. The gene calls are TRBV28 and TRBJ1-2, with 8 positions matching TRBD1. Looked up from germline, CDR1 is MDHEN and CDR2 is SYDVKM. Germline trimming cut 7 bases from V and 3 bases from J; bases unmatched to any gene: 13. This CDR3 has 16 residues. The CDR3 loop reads CASNYKPTGEYYGYTF. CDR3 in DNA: TGTGCCAGCAATTACAAGCCGACAGGGGAGTACTATGGCTACACCTTC.

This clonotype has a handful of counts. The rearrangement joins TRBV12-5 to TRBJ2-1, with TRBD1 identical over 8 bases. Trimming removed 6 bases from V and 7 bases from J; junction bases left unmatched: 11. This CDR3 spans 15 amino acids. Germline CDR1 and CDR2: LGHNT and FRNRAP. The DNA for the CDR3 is TGTGCTAGTGGCCTGGGAGGACAGGGAAAAAATGAGCAGTTCTTC. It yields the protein CASGLGGQGKNEQFF.

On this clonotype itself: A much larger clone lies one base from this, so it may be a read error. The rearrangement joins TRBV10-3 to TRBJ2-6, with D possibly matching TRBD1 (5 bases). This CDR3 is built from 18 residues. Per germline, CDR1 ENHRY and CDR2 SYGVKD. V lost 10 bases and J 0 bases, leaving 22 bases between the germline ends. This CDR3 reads CATSTKTVWSSGANVLTF. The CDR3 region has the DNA TGTGCCACCAGCACCAAGACAGTTTGGAGCTCTGGGGCCAACGTCCTGACTTTC.

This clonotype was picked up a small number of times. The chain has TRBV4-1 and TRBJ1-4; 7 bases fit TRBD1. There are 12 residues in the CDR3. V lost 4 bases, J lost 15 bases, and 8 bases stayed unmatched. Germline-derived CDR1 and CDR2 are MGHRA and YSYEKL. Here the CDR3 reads CASSPGRGLVFF. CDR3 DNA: TGCGCCAGCAGCCCGGGCAGGGGGTTAGTGTTTTTT.

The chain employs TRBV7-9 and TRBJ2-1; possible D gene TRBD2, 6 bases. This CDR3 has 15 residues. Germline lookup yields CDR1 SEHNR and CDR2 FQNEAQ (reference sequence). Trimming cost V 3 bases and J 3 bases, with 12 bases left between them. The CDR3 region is CASSFPGVLYNEQFF. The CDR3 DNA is TGTGCCAGCAGCTTCCCGGGAGTTCTCTACAATGAGCAGTTCTTC.

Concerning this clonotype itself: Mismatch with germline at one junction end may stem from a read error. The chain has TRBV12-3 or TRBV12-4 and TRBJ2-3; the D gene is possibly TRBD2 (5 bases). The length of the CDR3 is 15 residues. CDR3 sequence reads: CASSLRTGSTDMQYF. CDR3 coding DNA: TGTGCCAGCAGTCTCAGGACTGGTAGCACAGATATGCAGTATTTT.

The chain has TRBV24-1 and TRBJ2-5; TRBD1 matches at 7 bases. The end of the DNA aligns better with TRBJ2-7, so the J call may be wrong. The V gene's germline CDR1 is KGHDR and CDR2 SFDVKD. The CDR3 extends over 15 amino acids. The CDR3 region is CATSDSGTAFYEQYF. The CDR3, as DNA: TGTGCCACCAGTGACTCCGGGACAGCCTTCTACGAGCAGTACTTC.

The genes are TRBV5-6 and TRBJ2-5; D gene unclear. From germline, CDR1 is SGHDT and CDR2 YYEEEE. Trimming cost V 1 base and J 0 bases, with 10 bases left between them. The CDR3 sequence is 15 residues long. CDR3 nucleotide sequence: TGTGCCAGCAGCTTGCTCTTGAGCAACCAAGAGACCCAGTACTTC. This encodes CASSLLLSNQETQYF.

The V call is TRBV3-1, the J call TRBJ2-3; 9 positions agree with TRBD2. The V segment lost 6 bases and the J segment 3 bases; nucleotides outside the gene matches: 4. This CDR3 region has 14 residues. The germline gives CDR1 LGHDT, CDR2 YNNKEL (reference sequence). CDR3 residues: CASSYTSGTDTQYF. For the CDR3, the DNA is TGTGCCAGCAGTTATACTAGCGGGACAGATACGCAGTATTTT.

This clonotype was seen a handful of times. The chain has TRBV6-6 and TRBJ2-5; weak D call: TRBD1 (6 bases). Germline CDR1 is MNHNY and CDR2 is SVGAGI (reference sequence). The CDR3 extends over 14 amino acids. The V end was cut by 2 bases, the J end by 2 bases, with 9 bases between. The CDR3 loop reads CASSYGQPQETQYF. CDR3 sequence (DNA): TGTGCCAGCAGTTACGGACAGCCACAAGAGACCCAGTACTTC.

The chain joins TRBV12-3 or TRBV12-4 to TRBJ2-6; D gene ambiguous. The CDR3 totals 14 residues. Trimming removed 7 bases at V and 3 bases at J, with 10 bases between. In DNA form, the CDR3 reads TGTGCCAGCACGTCCCAGTTTGGGGCCAACGTCCTGACTTTC. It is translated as CASTSQFGANVLTF.

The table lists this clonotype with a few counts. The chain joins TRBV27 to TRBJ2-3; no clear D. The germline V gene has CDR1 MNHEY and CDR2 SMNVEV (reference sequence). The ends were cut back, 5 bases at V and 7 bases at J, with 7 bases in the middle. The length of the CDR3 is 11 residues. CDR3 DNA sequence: TGTGCCAGCAGTACCCTCAATACGCAGTATTTT. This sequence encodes CASSTLNTQYF.

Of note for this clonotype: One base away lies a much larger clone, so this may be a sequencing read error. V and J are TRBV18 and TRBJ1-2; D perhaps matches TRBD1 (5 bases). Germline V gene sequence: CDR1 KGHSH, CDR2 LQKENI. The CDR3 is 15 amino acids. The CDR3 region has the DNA TGTGCCAGCTCACCACGACAGATAGCTAACTGTGGCTACACCTTC. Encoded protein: CASSPRQIANCGYTF.

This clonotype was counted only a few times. CDR3 in amino acids: CASSLGSGTGVYNEQFF. The CDR3 region has the DNA TGCGCCAGCAGCTTGGGGTCTGGGACAGGGGTCTACAATGAGCAGTTCTTC. The chain has TRBV5-1 and TRBJ2-1, with 10 bases fitting TRBD1. The germline gives CDR1 SGHRS, CDR2 YFSETQ. Trimming cost V 0 bases and J 3 bases; bases outside gene matches: 6. The CDR3 spans 17 residues.

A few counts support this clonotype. The CDR3 spells CASSRMTGQLNTDTQYF. The CDR3 nucleotides are TGTGCCAGCAGCCGAATGACCGGACAGCTAAACACAGATACGCAGTATTTT. The gene calls are TRBV9 and TRBJ2-3; D is perhaps TRBD1 (6 bases). CDR1 and CDR2 (germline): SGDLS, YYNGEE. This CDR3 comprises 17 residues. Deletions cut 4 bases from V and 2 bases from J, with 20 bases between.

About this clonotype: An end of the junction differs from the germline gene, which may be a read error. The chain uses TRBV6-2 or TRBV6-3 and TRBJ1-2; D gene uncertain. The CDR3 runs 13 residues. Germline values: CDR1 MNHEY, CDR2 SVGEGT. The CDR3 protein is CASRNAANYDYTF. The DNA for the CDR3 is TGTGCCAGCAGAAATGCGGCTAACTATGACTACACCTTC.

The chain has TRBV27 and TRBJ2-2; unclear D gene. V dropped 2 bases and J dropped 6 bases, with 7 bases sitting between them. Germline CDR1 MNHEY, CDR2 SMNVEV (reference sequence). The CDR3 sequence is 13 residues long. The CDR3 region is CASSLILAGELFF. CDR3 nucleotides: TGTGCCAGCAGTTTAATTCTGGCCGGGGAGCTGTTTTTT.

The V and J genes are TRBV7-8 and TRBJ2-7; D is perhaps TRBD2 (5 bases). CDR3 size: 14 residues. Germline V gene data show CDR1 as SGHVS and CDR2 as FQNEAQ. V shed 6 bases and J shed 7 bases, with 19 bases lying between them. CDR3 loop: CASSRPGYLYEQYF. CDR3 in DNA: TGTGCCAGCAGTCGTCCGGGGTACCTCTATGAGCAGTACTTC.

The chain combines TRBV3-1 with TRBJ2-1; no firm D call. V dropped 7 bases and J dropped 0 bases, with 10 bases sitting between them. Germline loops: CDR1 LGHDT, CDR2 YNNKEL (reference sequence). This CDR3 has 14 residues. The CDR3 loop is CASTPRGSYNEQFF. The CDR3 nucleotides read TGTGCCAGCACCCCTCGCGGCTCCTACAATGAGCAGTTCTTC.

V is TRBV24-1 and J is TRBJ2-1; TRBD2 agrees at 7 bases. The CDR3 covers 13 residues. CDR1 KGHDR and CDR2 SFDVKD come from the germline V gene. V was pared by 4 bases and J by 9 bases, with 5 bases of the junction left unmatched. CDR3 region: CATSETSAGEQFF. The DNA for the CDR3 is TGTGCCACCAGTGAAACTAGCGCAGGTGAGCAGTTCTTC.